The clone carrying this TCR beta chain showed up just once. The method was immunoSEQ multiplex PCR; TCRdb's version includes in-frame clones alone and lacks a portion of them. Among some 99,000 clones listed, about 87% were seen once. The germline V gene encodes CDR1 GTSNPN and CDR2 SVGIG (reference sequence). Trimming removed 2 bases from V and 5 bases from J, with 12 bases in between. CDR3 length: 13 residues. This record belongs to a study of T cell responses to AZD1222 COVID-19 vaccine. The sample in question was peripheral blood, obtained 28 days after the second AZD1222 dose. The sequence derives from an adult who received the AZD1222 COVID-19 vaccine. The rearrangement joins TRBV30 to TRBJ1-1; D unresolved. DNA for the CDR3: TGTGCCTGGAGTTTGGGTAGCGCAACTGAAGCTTTCTTT. It translates to CAWSLGSATEAFF.